Given below is one T cell receptor beta chain in context. The specificity of this receptor is unknown. Base quality data are lacking; no much larger clone is found one base away. Trimming removed 4 bases from V and 10 bases from J, leaving 20 bases between the germline ends. The CDR3, cysteine through phenylalanine, is 14 amino acids long. The sequence is cut down to CDR3 DNA, 42 bases in frame from base 1. In the germline V gene, CDR1 corresponds to SQVTM and CDR2 to ANQGSEA. This sample is drawn from a study of blood T cell repertoires in COVID-19 (dated by TCRdb to between 2020 and 2021). With respect to the entire study: Samples covering the acute and convalescent phases of COVID-19 were provided by collaborators in the United States, Italy and Spain. The dataset comprised deeply sampled blood TCRbeta repertoires from subjects exposed to, actively infected with, or recovered from COVID-19. Samples were obtained from the ongoing ImmuneRACE study (first 160 participants) and from over 1,000 subjects provided by 6 global collaborators. The repertoires were made available in a free public database intended to serve as a resource for research on the immune response to SARS-CoV-2. Where available, HLA class I and class II types were taken from metadata supplied by the sample provider and were not determined by assay-based typing. A de-identified subject ID, COVID-19 status, age in years and sex were almost always included in the sample metadata. The material from the prospective study consisted of cDNA or gDNA derived from T cells, B-cell-depleted T cells, or PBMCs.

The immunoSEQ Assay, a bias-controlled multiplex PCR, was used to amplify TCRbeta CDR3 regions from genomic DNA. The source study handled its data this way. Nucleated cell counts per sample were estimated from amplification of reference gene primers within the assay. To quantify the absolute abundance of each unique TCRbeta CDR3 rearrangement, sequence reads were collapsed and filtered. For each sample, productive Simpson clonality was calculated as the square root of Simpson's diversity index across productive rearrangements. TCRdb mirrors the immuneACCESS table, restricted to in-frame sequences. Some clones are absent from its copies; in checked studies, under half trace to an unresolved V gene, and the reason for the others is unknown. V, J and clone size are those of that table, while D and trimming were read from the DNA. The sample table contains roughly 70,000 clones; only one count was recorded for more than 90% of them. Of the sample, about an eighth is held by the ten largest clones.

Summary of the overall study and its limitations: The amount of clinical and demographic metadata varied by source and participant and was provided uncurated.

Each collaborating institution followed its own protocols to collect whole blood in K2EDTA tubes. For TCRbeta analysis, collaborators shipped samples in one of three forms: frozen whole blood, isolated PBMCs, or DNA extracted from either of those sample types. The chain is assembled from TRBV29-1 and TRBJ2-1; TRBD2 is a possible D gene, resting on 5 matching bases. This TCR derives from a human donor with active COVID-19. The donor label of this sample is uncertain. The material sequenced was peripheral blood. The nucleotide sequence reads as follows: TGCAGCGTTGTCGTGACTATCCTTCGATACGAGCAGTTCTTC. Its coded protein is CSVVVTILRYEQFF.